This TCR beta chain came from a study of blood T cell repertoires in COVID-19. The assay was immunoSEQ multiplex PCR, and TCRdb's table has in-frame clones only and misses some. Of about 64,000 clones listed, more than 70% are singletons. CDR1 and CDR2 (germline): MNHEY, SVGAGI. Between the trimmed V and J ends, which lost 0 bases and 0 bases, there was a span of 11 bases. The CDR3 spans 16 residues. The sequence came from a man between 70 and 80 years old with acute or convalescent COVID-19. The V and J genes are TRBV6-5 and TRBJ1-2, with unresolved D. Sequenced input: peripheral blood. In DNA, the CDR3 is TGTGCCAGCAGTTACTCGGGGAGGGTCCCTAACTATGGCTACACCTTC. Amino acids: CASSYSGRVPNYGYTF.